A single sample is the source of the 20 T cell receptor beta chains below, sequenced in a study of cytomegalovirus exposure and HLA in healthy donors. Both 60 Vbeta primers and 13 Jbeta primers went into the PCR. Using immunoSEQ multiplex PCR, the repertoire was profiled, and TCRdb retains in-frame clones only, with some absent. The sample has roughly 80,000 clones, and its top ten clones hold 0.95% to 1.3%. The sample was PBMCs. These receptors all come from a woman under 40 in good health and CMV-seronegative.

This chain joins TRBV11-2 and TRBJ2-7; D is unclear. V gave up 6 bases and J gave up 3 bases, with 9 bases separating them. This CDR3 contains 12 residues. Germline V lookup: CDR1 SGHAT, CDR2 FQNNGV. The CDR3 DNA is TGTGCCAGCAGACGACAAAGCTACGAGCAGTACTTC. Amino acid sequence: CASRRQSYEQYF.

The chain is built from TRBV6-5 and TRBJ1-1; 9 bases fit TRBD1. CDR1 is MNHEY, CDR2 SVGAGI, per germline. The CDR3 totals 13 residues. V lost 6 bases and J lost 6; bases outside the gene matches: 5. The CDR3 loop reads CASRRDRDAEAFF. The CDR3 bases are TGTGCCAGCAGGCGGGACAGGGACGCTGAAGCTTTCTTT.

The rearrangement joins TRBV7-9 to TRBJ1-1, with a tentative D call TRBD1 (6 bases). CDR1 and CDR2 from the germline V gene are SEHNR and FQNEAQ (reference sequence). V shed 5 bases and J shed 7 bases, with 17 bases lying between them. This CDR3 has 14 amino acids. The CDR3 loop is CASSPPGGAREAFF. CDR3 coding DNA: TGTGCCAGCAGCCCACCGGGGGGGGCGCGTGAAGCTTTCTTT.

V gene TRBV6-5 combines with J gene TRBJ2-7; the match to TRBD1 covers 9 bases. V gave up 5 bases and J gave up 3 bases; unmatched junction bases: 2. Germline V gives CDR1 MNHEY, CDR2 SVGAGI. The CDR3 totals 13 residues. DNA of the CDR3: TGTGCCAGCAGTAGGGGACAGGGCTACGAGCAGTACTTC. Protein product: CASSRGQGYEQYF.

J is TRBJ1-1 and V is TRBV7-6; D is perhaps TRBD1 (5 bases). CDR3 length: 15 amino acids. CDR1 and CDR2 (germline): SGHVS, FNYEAQ. Trimming pared 2 bases from V and 1 base from J, leaving 11 bases between. This chain's CDR3 is CASSLSMGRNTEAFF. In nucleotides, the CDR3 is TGTGCCAGCAGCTTAAGTATGGGGCGGAACACTGAAGCTTTCTTT.

The V call is TRBV6-5, the J call TRBJ1-1; D may be TRBD1 (5 bases). The germline V gene encodes CDR1 MNHEY and CDR2 SVGAGI. The V end lost 5 bases, the J end lost 0 bases, and 7 bases lay between the germline ends. This CDR3 is built from 13 residues. CDR3 amino acids: CASSAQVNTEAFF. The DNA for the CDR3 is TGTGCCAGCAGTGCACAGGTGAACACTGAAGCTTTCTTT.

The rearrangement joins TRBV19 to TRBJ2-2, with no clear D. Germline lookup yields CDR1 LNHDA and CDR2 SQIVND (reference sequence). Trimming pared 7 bases from V and 4 bases from J, leaving 16 bases between. This CDR3 is built from 15 residues. In nucleotides, the CDR3 is TGTGCCAGTAAGGTGGGCCTCCAACCCACCGGGGAGCTGTTTTTT. Its protein is CASKVGLQPTGELFF.

The chain is built from TRBV7-6 and TRBJ2-1, with D tentatively TRBD2 (7 bases). V shed 4 bases and J shed 6 bases, with 22 bases lying between them. The V gene's germline CDR1 is SGHVS and CDR2 FNYEAQ. The CDR3 spans 17 residues. The DNA for the CDR3 is TGTGCCAGCAGCTCGGGACATTTGCGGGGGTGGGTCAATGAGCAGTTCTTC. Translated: CASSSGHLRGWVNEQFF. Based on the CDR3 plus reference TRBV7-6 and TRBJ2-1, the full variable domain is GAGVSQSPRYKVTKRGQDVALRCDPISGHVSLYWYRQALGQGPEFLTYFNYEAQQDKSGLPNDRFSAERPEGSISTLTIQRTEQRDSAMYRCASSSGHLRGWVNEQFFGPGTRLTVL.

The genes are TRBV5-4 and TRBJ2-2, with 7 nucleotides matching TRBD2. Trimming removed 3 bases from V and 7 bases from J; junction bases left unmatched: 6. The CDR3 contains 14 residues. The germline CDR1 and CDR2 sequences are SGHNT and YYREEE (reference sequence). CDR3 residues: CASSWNTGGGELFF. The DNA of the CDR3 is TGTGCCAGCAGCTGGAACACGGGAGGCGGGGAGCTGTTTTTT.

The chain carries TRBV5-4 and TRBJ1-2; unclear D gene. Germline lookup yields CDR1 SGHNT and CDR2 YYREEE (reference sequence). Trimming stripped 4 bases from V and 7 bases from J, with 17 bases between. CDR3 size: 14 residues. CDR3 DNA sequence: TGTGCCAGCAGCCGCCCCGGGGAGGCGGGTGGCTACACCTTC. This sequence encodes CASSRPGEAGGYTF.

The J gene is TRBJ1-5, the V gene TRBV6-6; 8 nucleotides align to TRBD1. V gave up 5 bases and J gave up 6 bases; unmatched junction bases: 6. The CDR3 length is 14 residues. The germline V gene encodes CDR1 MNHNY and CDR2 SVGAGI (reference sequence). The chain's CDR3 is CASSLRGQGQPQHF. CDR3 DNA: TGTGCCAGCAGTCTCAGGGGGCAAGGTCAGCCCCAGCATTTT.

The chain has TRBV19 and TRBJ2-3; possible D gene TRBD1, 6 bases. The CDR3 consists of 16 residues. The germline V and J ends were trimmed by 4 bases and 0 bases, with 14 bases remaining between them. Germline CDR1 and CDR2: LNHDA and SQIVND (reference sequence). CDR3 protein: CASSTNTQGSTDTQYF. CDR3 DNA sequence: TGTGCCAGTAGTACCAACACACAGGGAAGCACAGATACGCAGTATTTT.

V gene TRBV2 combines with J gene TRBJ1-5, with TRBD1 as a possible D gene (5 bases). V lost 3 bases, J lost 4 bases, and 7 bases lay in between. The germline V gene encodes CDR1 SNHLY and CDR2 FYNNEI. The CDR3 length is 13 residues. In DNA, the CDR3 is TGTGCCAGCAGTGACAGGGTGAATCAGCCCCAGCATTTT. Translation gives CASSDRVNQPQHF.

The chain uses TRBV7-8 and TRBJ2-7; D is perhaps TRBD1 (5 bases). The germline V gene has CDR1 SGHVS and CDR2 FQNEAQ. The CDR3 is made up of 15 amino acids. V lost 4 bases and J lost 2, with 15 bases in between. This CDR3 is CASSSRQGPAYEQYF. As DNA, the CDR3 is TGTGCCAGCAGCTCCCGGCAGGGCCCCGCCTACGAGCAGTACTTC.

The gene calls are TRBV4-1 and TRBJ2-5; D possibly corresponds to TRBD1 (5 bases). Germline assignment: CDR1 MGHRA and CDR2 YSYEKL. CDR3 length: 17 residues. The V end lost 0 bases, the J end lost 5 bases, and 19 bases lay between the germline ends. The CDR3 bases are TGCGCCAGCAGCCAAGATTTTCGGGCAGGGTTAGGTGAGACCCAGTACTTC. This translates into CASSQDFRAGLGETQYF.

The J gene is TRBJ1-3, the V gene TRBV7-9; a weak D match, TRBD1 (5 bases). The V gene lost 6 bases and the J gene lost 0 bases, with 6 bases spanning the gap. The CDR3 runs to 13 residues. Germline-derived CDR1 and CDR2 are SEHNR and FQNEAQ (reference sequence). This CDR3 reads CASSTGSGNTIYF. CDR3 nucleotides: TGTGCCAGCAGTACAGGCTCTGGAAACACCATATATTTT.

V and J are TRBV11-2 and TRBJ2-7, with D possibly being TRBD2 (6 bases). The length of the CDR3 is 14 residues. Germline V gives CDR1 SGHAT, CDR2 FQNNGV. The ends were cut back, 5 bases at V and 6 bases at J, with 17 bases in the middle. CDR3 sequence (DNA): TGTGCCAGCAGCAGTTTGGGGGGAGAGGGCGAGCAGTACTTC. Its protein is CASSSLGGEGEQYF.

V is TRBV7-9 and J is TRBJ2-5; 7 bases map to TRBD1. The better agreement between TRBJ2-7 and the DNA end casts doubt on the J call. The germline gives CDR1 SEHNR, CDR2 FQNEAQ (reference sequence). The CDR3 has 15 residues. CDR3 bases: TGTGCCAGCAGTCAGGACAGGACTCACTCCTACGAGCAGTACTTC. It is translated as CASSQDRTHSYEQYF.

The rearrangement joins TRBV2 to TRBJ2-7; 8 positions agree with TRBD1. With V trimmed by 5 bases and J by 6 bases, 9 bases remained unmatched. The CDR3 extends over 14 amino acids. Germline CDR1 is SNHLY and CDR2 is FYNNEI. The CDR3 bases are TGTGCCAGCAGTCCGGACAGGGTTTCACTCGAGCAGTACTTC. It specifies CASSPDRVSLEQYF.

The V call is TRBV4-1, the J call TRBJ2-1, with 7 bases aligning to TRBD1. The germline V gene encodes CDR1 MGHRA and CDR2 YSYEKL. J gave up 5 bases and V 0 bases, and 7 bases lay outside the gene matches. The CDR3 runs to 16 residues. For the CDR3, the DNA is TGCGCCAGCAGCCAAGATGACAGGGAAGGCGACAATGAGCAGTTCTTC. Its protein is CASSQDDREGDNEQFF.